This T cell receptor beta chain was captured in a study of cytomegalovirus exposure and HLA in healthy donors. Study-wide results and caveats: The only immune exposure information that was available was CMV serostatus.

The study ran its PCR with 60 Vbeta and 13 Jbeta primers. The protocol was immunoSEQ multiplex PCR, while the TCRdb copy is restricted to in-frame clones and leaves out a portion. The table includes roughly 90,000 clones, approximately 80% detected once. Losses at the gene ends were 2 bases for V and 5 bases for J; bases not matched to a gene: 3. Looked up from germline, CDR1 is SGHRS and CDR2 is YFSETQ. The CDR3 sequence is 13 residues long. A remark on this clone: Its antigen remains unknown. Other DNA sequences in the sample encode the same CDR3.

This rearrangement joins TRBV5-1 to TRBJ1-1; 7 bases match TRBD1. This clonotype was obtained from a man between 18 and 29 years old in good health and CMV-seronegative. Input material: PBMCs. The CDR3 DNA is TGCGCCAGCAGCTTCCAGGGGGATACTGAAGCTTTCTTT. Its translation: CASSFQGDTEAFF.